This T cell receptor (beta chain) was identified during a study of cytomegalovirus exposure and HLA in healthy donors. Germline V lookup: CDR1 SGHNT, CDR2 YENEEA. The V end was cut by 0 bases, the J end by 7 bases, with 6 bases between. CDR3 length equals 12 residues. The PCR employed 60 Vbeta primers together with 13 Jbeta primers. Data came from immunoSEQ multiplex PCR; TCRdb stores just in-frame clones and leaves some out. This table has approximately 140,000 clones, roughly four fifths appearing once. Sequencing was performed on PBMCs. This chain uses TRBV11-3 with TRBJ2-5; tentatively, D is TRBD2 (5 bases). The receptor comes from a boy younger than 18 in good health and CMV-seronegative. The CDR3: CASSLDGGTQYF. CDR3 nucleotide sequence: TGTGCCAGCAGCTTAGATGGAGGGACCCAGTACTTC.